Following are 31 T cell receptor beta chains from one sample sequenced in a study of technical replicates of blood from several donors. Measured with immunoSEQ multiplex PCR; TCRdb has only the in-frame clones, and not every one. The repertoire holds about 85,000 clones, about 94% seen once, with 0.25% to 0.3% in the top ten. The specimen was T cells isolated from PBMCs. These receptors were collected from a human donor in good health.

The V and J genes are TRBV5-1 and TRBJ2-2; D uncertain. Germline CDR1 is SGHRS and CDR2 is YFSETQ. The CDR3 runs to 14 residues. Trimming pared 4 bases from V and 6 bases from J, leaving 13 bases between. CDR3 amino acids: CASSLVGPSGELFF. The CDR3 DNA is TGCGCCAGCAGCCTTGTGGGCCCTTCCGGGGAGCTGTTTTTT.

In its sample, this clone was seen once. The J gene is TRBJ1-1, the V gene TRBV9; 8 bases are a match to TRBD1. In germline, CDR1 is SGDLS, CDR2 YYNGEE. V gave up 0 bases and J gave up 4 bases; unmatched junction bases: 8. This CDR3 comprises 16 residues. In DNA form, the CDR3 reads TGTGCCAGCAGCGTAGCTCTCGACAGGGGCATCACTGAAGCTTTCTTT. Protein: CASSVALDRGITEAFF.

Concerning this clone itself: One end of the junction fails to match germline, which may point to a read error. The rearrangement links TRBV9 to TRBJ2-7; D uncertain. Germline CDR1 is SGDLS and CDR2 is YYNGEE. This CDR3 has 13 residues. The CDR3 DNA sequence: TGTGCCAGCAGCGTAGGTAGCTCCAACGAGCAGTACTTC. Translation gives CASSVGSSNEQYF.

The table lists this clone with a count of one. The chain has TRBV9 and TRBJ2-5; 13 bases fit TRBD2. Germline loops: CDR1 SGDLS, CDR2 YYNGEE. The length of the CDR3 is 19 residues. The J segment lost 1 base and the V segment lost 3 bases, leaving 12 bases of the junction unmatched. CDR3 sequence reads: CASSASTSGGAIPQETQYF. The CDR3 region has the DNA TGTGCCAGCAGCGCCTCAACTAGCGGGGGGGCCATTCCCCAAGAGACCCAGTACTTC.

The chain is built from TRBV29-1 and TRBJ2-7, with D possibly being TRBD2 (6 bases). Trimming shortened V by 4 bases and J by 0 bases, and 7 bases separated the two germline ends. There are 12 residues in the CDR3. In germline, CDR1 is SQVTM, CDR2 ANQGSEA. As DNA, the CDR3 is TGCAGCGTTGGCGGGATCTCCTACGAGCAGTACTTC. Its protein product is CSVGGISYEQYF.

The J gene is TRBJ1-1, the V gene TRBV27, with D possibly matching TRBD1 (6 bases). The germline gives CDR1 MNHEY, CDR2 SMNVEV (reference sequence). V shed 4 bases and J shed 9 bases, with 18 bases lying between them. The CDR3 totals 14 residues. CDR3 in DNA: TGTGCCAGCAGTTCCGATGGGGGGGCCCAGAAAGCTTTCTTT. Protein sequence: CASSSDGGAQKAFF.

This rearrangement joins TRBV19 to TRBJ2-1; TRBD1 agrees at 9 bases. The CDR3 length is 15 residues. Germline assignment: CDR1 LNHDA and CDR2 SQIVND (reference sequence). With V trimmed by 6 bases and J by 7 bases, 10 bases remained unmatched. In DNA, the CDR3 is TGTGCCAGTAGGCTAGATGGACAGGGGACTAATGAGCAGTTCTTC. Its translation: CASRLDGQGTNEQFF.

The chain recombines TRBV4-1 with TRBJ2-7; 7 bases agree with TRBD1. CDR3 size: 14 residues. V dropped 3 bases and J dropped 3; count of bases not matched to a gene: 5. Germline values: CDR1 MGHRA, CDR2 YSYEKL. CDR3 loop: CASSQNRGFYEQYF. Here the CDR3 DNA reads TGCGCCAGCAGCCAGAACAGGGGTTTCTACGAGCAGTACTTC.

The chain has TRBV28 and TRBJ2-1; 7 nucleotides line up with TRBD2. CDR1 MDHEN and CDR2 SYDVKM come from the germline V gene. The CDR3 sequence is 15 residues long. V lost 6 bases, J lost 4 bases, and 9 bases stayed unmatched. CDR3 amino acids: CASSSVSGLYNEQFF. The CDR3 nucleotides are TGTGCCAGCAGCTCGGTTAGCGGGCTTTACAATGAGCAGTTCTTC.

A note on this clone: Other DNA sequences in this specimen translate into the identical CDR3. The chain carries TRBV5-1 and TRBJ1-2; 8 positions agree with TRBD1. Losses at the gene ends were 4 bases for V and 3 bases for J; bases not matched to a gene: 8. CDR1 and CDR2 (germline): SGHRS, YFSETQ. The CDR3 has 15 amino acids. CDR3 in DNA: TGCGCCAGCAGCCCAGGACAGGGCAGGGACTATGGCTACACCTTC. As protein: CASSPGQGRDYGYTF.

This rearrangement joins TRBV7-9 to TRBJ2-7; the match to TRBD1 covers 7 bases. V trimming: 5 bases; J trimming: 6 bases; junction bases outside the gene matches: 10. The length of the CDR3 is 14 residues. Germline V gene lookup returns CDR1 SEHNR and CDR2 FQNEAQ (reference sequence). The CDR3 spells CASSLQGQVGEQYF. CDR3 nucleotides: TGTGCCAGCAGCCTACAGGGGCAGGTTGGCGAGCAGTACTTC.

The rearrangement links TRBV5-1 to TRBJ2-1; 7 bases are a match to TRBD2. J was trimmed by 3 bases and V by 0 bases; bases with no gene match: 9. The CDR3 has 17 residues. The germline V gene has CDR1 SGHRS and CDR2 YFSETQ. DNA for the CDR3: TGCGCCAGCAGCTTGGGAGTACTAGCGAAAAGCTACAATGAGCAGTTCTTC. Protein sequence: CASSLGVLAKSYNEQFF.

This clone has a single count. The chain links TRBV4-1 to TRBJ1-2, with D uncertain. The V gene lost 1 base and the J gene lost 7 bases, with 10 bases spanning the gap. Germline CDR1 reads MGHRA; CDR2 reads YSYEKL. The CDR3 totals 13 residues. The CDR3 nucleotides are TGCGCCAGCAGCCAAGTTACAGCCTCTGGCTACACCTTC. Translation: CASSQVTASGYTF.

The chain has TRBV5-4 and TRBJ2-4; no reliable D call. Germline values: CDR1 SGHNT, CDR2 YYREEE (reference sequence). V was pared by 0 bases and J by 4 bases, with 11 bases between. The CDR3 runs to 15 residues. The CDR3 sequence: CASSLGAMGKNIQYF. CDR3 nucleotide sequence: TGTGCCAGCAGCTTGGGGGCGATGGGTAAAAACATTCAGTACTTC.

The rearrangement joins TRBV29-1 to TRBJ1-1; tentatively, D is TRBD1 (6 bases). Between the trimmed V and J ends, which lost 2 bases and 1 base, there was a span of 8 bases. Germline lookup yields CDR1 SQVTM and CDR2 ANQGSEA. The CDR3 totals 13 residues. For the CDR3, the DNA is TGCAGCGTTGAATTGACAGGGAACACTGAAGCTTTCTTT. It specifies CSVELTGNTEAFF.

The chain combines TRBV6-5 with TRBJ1-1; D gene uncertain. Germline-derived CDR1 and CDR2 are MNHEY and SVGAGI. V was cut by 0 bases and J by 4 bases, with 12 bases left in between. CDR3 length: 15 amino acids. CDR3 sequence (DNA): TGTGCCAGCAGTTACTCGGAGGGAGGAGGCACTGAAGCTTTCTTT. This translates into CASSYSEGGGTEAFF.

The chain employs TRBV19 and TRBJ2-2, with 8 bases that match TRBD1. The J segment lost 6 bases and the V segment lost 10 bases, leaving 10 bases of the junction unmatched. Germline lookup yields CDR1 LNHDA and CDR2 SQIVND (reference sequence). The CDR3 has 14 amino acids. The DNA of the CDR3 is TGTGCCACCACTCCCAGGGGGCGGGCCGGGGAGCTGTTTTTT. This gives the protein CATTPRGRAGELFF.

This chain connects TRBV7-9 to TRBJ1-1, with no clear D. This CDR3 is built from 11 residues. CDR1 and CDR2 (germline): SEHNR, FQNEAQ (reference sequence). Trimming took off 4 bases at V and 6 bases at J, with 6 bases between the two ends. DNA of the CDR3: TGTGCCAGCAGCTCGGTTCCTGAAGCTTTCTTT. This codes for CASSSVPEAFF.

The V gene is TRBV29-1, the J gene TRBJ2-1, with D maybe TRBD1 (6 bases). The V gene lost 0 bases and the J gene lost 8 bases, with 23 bases spanning the gap. Germline loops: CDR1 SQVTM, CDR2 ANQGSEA. CDR3 size: 17 residues. The DNA of the CDR3 is TGCAGCGTTGAAGATAACGTTATTTGGGACACGGATTATGAGCAGTTCTTC. It codes for CSVEDNVIWDTDYEQFF.

The chain uses TRBV28 and TRBJ2-3; D possibly corresponds to TRBD2 (6 bases). Between the trimmed V and J ends, which lost 6 bases and 0 bases, there was a span of 16 bases. Germline V gene data show CDR1 as MDHEN and CDR2 as SYDVKM. The CDR3 is 16 amino acids. In DNA form, the CDR3 reads TGTGCCAGCAGGCGCGGGGCGATAATTAGCACAGATACGCAGTATTTT. Protein sequence: CASRRGAIISTDTQYF.

This clone has a single count. V gene TRBV11-2 combines with J gene TRBJ2-7; TRBD1 agrees at 7 bases. CDR1 is SGHAT, CDR2 FQNNGV, per germline. The CDR3 loop spans 13 amino acids. Trimming at V came to 5 bases and at J to 2 bases, leaving 3 bases not matched to a gene. The CDR3 protein is CASSTDRTYEQYF. The CDR3, as DNA: TGTGCCAGCAGCACGGACAGGACCTACGAGCAGTACTTC. The variable domain in full, completed from reference TRBV11-2 and TRBJ2-7, reads EAGVAQSPRYKIIEKRQSVAFWCNPISGHATLYWYQQILGQGPKLLIQFQNNGVVDDSQLPKDRFSAERLKGVDSTLKIQPAKLEDSAVYLCASSTDRTYEQYFGPGTRLTVT.

The V gene is TRBV29-1, the J gene TRBJ2-7, with a weak D call TRBD2 (5 bases). V dropped 3 bases and J dropped 4 bases, with 16 bases sitting between them. This CDR3 is built from 14 residues. Germline values: CDR1 SQVTM, CDR2 ANQGSEA. CDR3: CSVEAGGNRYEQYF. In nucleotides, the CDR3 is TGCAGCGTTGAGGCAGGAGGTAATCGGTACGAGCAGTACTTC.

CDR3 loop: CASTQHGRDTDTQYF. The CDR3 bases are TGCGCCAGCACCCAACATGGCCGGGACACAGATACGCAGTATTTT. The rearrangement uses TRBV5-1 and TRBJ2-3; D is perhaps TRBD2 (5 bases). Germline CDR1 reads SGHRS; CDR2 reads YFSETQ. V lost 6 bases, J lost 2 bases, and 16 bases lay in between. CDR3 length: 15 residues.

This clone was observed a handful of times. The genes are TRBV5-1 and TRBJ2-7, with D tentatively TRBD1 (6 bases). Per the germline V gene, CDR1 is SGHRS and CDR2 is YFSETQ. V lost 4 bases and J 3 bases, leaving 14 bases between the germline ends. This CDR3 is 14 amino acids long. This chain's CDR3 is CASSPGDTSYEQYF. The CDR3 coding sequence is TGCGCCAGCAGCCCAGGGGACACAAGCTACGAGCAGTACTTC.

The chain is built from TRBV11-3 and TRBJ1-3; possible D gene TRBD1, 6 bases. V was pared by 6 bases and J by 0 bases, with 12 bases between. The length of the CDR3 is 15 residues. Germline V CDR1 and CDR2: SGHNT, YENEEA. The CDR3 protein is CASRRGPDSGNTIYF. The CDR3 DNA sequence: TGTGCCAGCAGGCGGGGGCCCGACTCTGGAAACACCATATATTTT.

In nucleotides, the CDR3 is TGTGCCAGCAGCCAAGTGGACAGGTCTCAATATGGCTACACCTTC. Its translation is CASSQVDRSQYGYTF. V usage is TRBV4-2 and J usage is TRBJ1-2; 7 positions match TRBD1. The CDR3 is 15 amino acids. Germline lookup yields CDR1 LGHNA and CDR2 YNFKEQ. After removal of 1 base from V and 5 bases from J, the junction contained 7 bases not matched to a gene.

The rearrangement uses TRBV19 and TRBJ1-1; D uncertain. V lost 5 bases and J lost 1, with 11 bases in between. The CDR3 contains 14 residues. From germline, CDR1 is LNHDA and CDR2 SQIVND (reference sequence). CDR3 residues: CASSVWPWNTEAFF. The CDR3 nucleotides are TGTGCCAGTAGTGTATGGCCCTGGAACACTGAAGCTTTCTTT.

J is TRBJ1-2 and V is TRBV5-6; 7 bases match TRBD1. In germline, CDR1 is SGHDT, CDR2 YYEEEE. V shed 4 bases, J shed 2 bases, and the junction held 11 bases outside the gene matches. The CDR3 runs to 16 residues. CDR3 DNA: TGTGCCAGCAGCCCTTTGAGGGGGCTTCGAAACTATGGCTACACCTTC. This translates into CASSPLRGLRNYGYTF.

This chain connects TRBV5-1 to TRBJ1-2; tentative D call: TRBD1 (5 bases). The CDR3 consists of 15 residues. The V end lost 3 bases, the J end lost 2 bases, and 14 bases lay between the germline ends. Germline V gives CDR1 SGHRS, CDR2 YFSETQ. As DNA, the CDR3 is TGCGCCAGCAGCTCCGTGGAGGGGCTGAACTATGGCTACACCTTC. Translation: CASSSVEGLNYGYTF.

The chain is built from TRBV7-9 and TRBJ2-4; 9 bases match TRBD1. There are 15 residues in the CDR3. Trimming at V came to 4 bases and at J to 8 bases, leaving 9 bases not matched to a gene. Per the germline V gene, CDR1 is SEHNR and CDR2 is FQNEAQ (reference sequence). The CDR3 DNA reads TGTGCCAGCAGCTGGATGGGGGACAGGGAGGACATTCAGTACTTC. The encoded protein is CASSWMGDREDIQYF.

The gene calls are TRBV4-1 and TRBJ1-2; 10 bases match TRBD1. This CDR3 comprises 15 residues. V lost 2 bases and J lost 2; bases outside the gene matches: 2. The germline V gene has CDR1 MGHRA and CDR2 YSYEKL. CDR3 in amino acids: CASSQPGQGNYGYTF. The CDR3 nucleotides are TGCGCCAGCAGCCAACCGGGACAGGGGAACTATGGCTACACCTTC.